This entry features one T cell receptor beta chain sequence. Other nucleotide sequences in the sample specify the same CDR3. The sample is drawn from a study of T cell responses to AZD1222 COVID-19 vaccine. At the level of the study: Pooling of second doses given at about 4 or about 12 weeks was done.

The data were produced by immunoSEQ multiplex PCR, yet TCRdb's version contains in-frame clones alone and is incomplete. The sample yields some 150,000 clones, approximately 90% seen once. The receptor was derived from an adult in good health. The specimen was peripheral blood, collected on day 0 of AZD1222 vaccination.

For the CDR3, the DNA is TGTGCCAGTAGTATCGGGACAGCCTCTTACGAGCAGTACTTC. Its protein product is CASSIGTASYEQYF. This chain uses TRBV19 with TRBJ2-7, with 7 bases identical to TRBD1. The CDR3 is made up of 14 amino acids. The germline CDR1 and CDR2 sequences are LNHDA and SQIVND (reference sequence). J lost 4 bases, V lost 3 bases, and 6 bases had no gene match.